The 5 T cell receptor beta chains below come from one sample, sequenced in a study of T cell repertoires in cytomegalovirus infection (dated by TCRdb to about 2019). The antigens these receptors bind are not known. The sample's treatment or condition label, in plain terms: in vitro stimulation with specific CMV peptide epitopes to enrich CMV-specific T cells. Sequencing was performed on an Illumina HiSeq 1500. TCRdb handled the public reads itself, with Q25 trimming in fastp and clone calling in MiXCR, and kept productive beta chains. Every CDR3 protein is listed once, alongside the most common genes and DNA of its rows. The sample table shows roughly 500,000 distinct CDR3 sequences, and 42% are seen once. Of the sample, about 41% falls within the top ten clones. The specimen was cultured PBMCs, collected from culture after CMV antigen stimulation. These receptors originate from a human donor in good health (CMV status not recorded). Some clones in this sample may be carry-over from other donors' samples.

V gene TRBV12-5 combines with J gene TRBJ2-7; D is unclear. The germline V gene encodes CDR1 LGHNT and CDR2 FRNRAP. This CDR3 is 11 amino acids long. V lost 7 bases to trimming and J lost 2 bases, with 6 bases between them. Here the CDR3 DNA reads TGTGCTAGTGCTGGCCCCTACGAGCAGTACTTC. Residues: CASAGPYEQYF. Using reference TRBV12-5 and TRBJ2-7 for the parts outside the CDR3, the full variable domain is DARVTQTPRHKVTEMGQEVTMRCQPILGHNTVFWYRQTMMQGLELLAYFRNRAPLDDSGMPKDRFSAEMPDATLATLKIQPSEPRDSAVYFCASAGPYEQYFGPGTRLTVT.

The chain has TRBV20-1 and TRBJ2-1, with D possibly TRBD2 on 6 matching bases. Germline CDR1 reads DFQATT; CDR2 reads SNEGSKA (reference sequence). Trimming left V 7 bases short and J 6 bases short, with 16 bases between. The length of the CDR3 is 13 residues. The DNA of the CDR3 is TGCAGTGTTCAGCCCTCTAGCGTCAATGAGCAGTTCTTC. It translates to CSVQPSSVNEQFF.

V usage is TRBV7-9 and J usage is TRBJ2-2; 8 bases are shared with TRBD1. The V and J ends lost 5 bases and 5 bases, in that order; junction bases with no gene match: 7. The germline gives CDR1 SEHNR, CDR2 FQNEAQ (reference sequence). The CDR3 consists of 15 residues. The chain's CDR3 is CASSPQTGETGELFF. The CDR3 bases are TGTGCCAGCAGCCCACAGACAGGGGAGACCGGGGAGCTGTTTTTT.

The table lists this clonotype with a count of one. The rearrangement links TRBV7-9 to TRBJ2-7; 7 bases are a match to TRBD1. Unmatched junction bases numbered 11, after V lost 5 bases and J lost 7 bases. This CDR3 contains 14 residues. CDR1 is SEHNR and CDR2 is FQNEAQ in the germline V gene (reference sequence). CDR3 in DNA: TGTGCCAGCAGCAACCGGGACAGCCCCAGGGAGCAGTACTTC. Protein: CASSNRDSPREQYF.

The chain has TRBV7-8 and TRBJ2-7; 13 positions match TRBD2. V gave up 7 bases and J gave up 2 bases; unmatched junction bases: 8. This CDR3 contains 16 residues. Germline CDR1 reads SGHVS; CDR2 reads FQNEAQ. CDR3 region: CASTPTGLAGAYEQYF. Here the CDR3 DNA reads TGTGCCAGCACCCCGACCGGACTAGCGGGAGCCTACGAGCAGTACTTC.